The 7 T cell receptor beta chains below were found in one sample sequenced in a study of a mutant IDH1 vaccine in newly diagnosed glioma. Time point specified: week 5, during vaccination. Doses of 300 ug of mutant IDH1 20-mer peptide were given with topical imiquimod. Clones were sequenced by immunoSEQ multiplex PCR, and TCRdb holds only the in-frame ones, with some missing. This table holds around 46,000 clones, about three quarters found once. For these TCRs, the target antigens are not known. Material: PBMCs, obtained from a glioma patient whose treatment included an IDH1 peptide vaccine. These receptors all come from a man in his fifties with glioma.

This chain joins TRBV28 and TRBJ2-7; 9 positions match TRBD1. V lost 10 bases to trimming and J lost 2 bases; unmatched junction nucleotides: 6. The CDR3 totals 13 residues. The germline CDR1 and CDR2 sequences are MDHEN and SYDVKM. The CDR3 region has the DNA TGTGCCAAGTCGGACAGGGGCCCCTACGAGCAGTACTTC. It specifies CAKSDRGPYEQYF. Full variable domain (missing parts from reference TRBV28 and TRBJ2-7): DVKVTQSSRYLVKRTGEKVFLECVQDMDHENMFWYRQDPGLGLRLIYFSYDVKMKEKGDIPEGYSVSREKKERFSLILESASTNQTSMYLCAKSDRGPYEQYFGPGTRLTVT.

A few counts support this clone. The chain uses TRBV10-1 and TRBJ2-7; D is possibly TRBD1 or TRBD2 (6 bases each). The germline V and J ends were trimmed by 6 bases and 3 bases, with 18 bases remaining between them. The CDR3 is 15 amino acids. The germline gives CDR1 WNHNN, CDR2 SYGVQD (reference sequence). The CDR3 here is CASSGGDTQNYEQYF. DNA of the CDR3: TGCGCCAGCAGCGGAGGGGACACGCAAAACTACGAGCAGTACTTC.

V gene TRBV11-3 combines with J gene TRBJ2-7, with TRBD1 matching over 7 bases. Germline CDR1 SGHNT, CDR2 YENEEA. The junction had 7 bases not matched to a gene; V was cut back by 5 bases and J by 0 bases. CDR3 length equals 15 residues. The CDR3 protein is CASSNLTGSSYEQYF. CDR3 in DNA: TGTGCCAGCAGCAACCTGACAGGGAGCTCCTACGAGCAGTACTTC.

This rearrangement joins TRBV4-3 to TRBJ2-3, with TRBD2 identical over 8 bases. Germline V gives CDR1 LGHNA, CDR2 YSLEER. V shed 2 bases, J shed 1 base, and the junction held 5 bases outside the gene matches. The CDR3 is 16 residues long. The DNA of the CDR3 is TGCGCCAGCAGCCAAAGCGGTAGCGGGGGCACAGATACGCAGTATTTT. This gives the protein CASSQSGSGGTDTQYF.

The table lists this clone with a few counts. The rearrangement links TRBV19 to TRBJ2-1, with unresolved D. The V end lost 6 bases, the J end lost 11 bases, and 14 bases lay between the germline ends. CDR1 and CDR2 (germline): LNHDA, SQIVND (reference sequence). This CDR3 spans 12 amino acids. The CDR3 sequence is CASSPSGRQQFF. The CDR3 DNA reads TGTGCCAGTAGCCCCAGTGGCAGACAGCAGTTCTTC. Drawing the rest from reference TRBV19 and TRBJ2-1, the complete variable domain is DGGITQSPKYLFRKEGQNVTLSCEQNLNHDAMYWYRQDPGQGLRLIYYSQIVNDFQKGDIAEGYSVSREKKESFPLTVTSAQKNPTAFYLCASSPSGRQQFFGPGTRLTVL.

This rearrangement joins TRBV29-1 to TRBJ2-7, with D maybe TRBD1 (5 bases). The germline V gene encodes CDR1 SQVTM and CDR2 ANQGSEA. There are 13 residues in the CDR3. Trimming took 4 bases from V and 5 from J, leaving 15 bases between them. CDR3 sequence: CSVVWTLTHEQYF. CDR3 bases: TGCAGCGTTGTTTGGACACTAACCCACGAGCAGTACTTC.

Only a few counts were recorded for this clone. V and J are TRBV7-3 and TRBJ2-3; no definite D call. Trimming removed 5 bases from V and 3 bases from J, with 9 bases in between. The CDR3 extends over 13 amino acids. Germline lookup yields CDR1 SGHTA and CDR2 FQGTGA. The CDR3, as DNA: TGTGCCAGCAGCCCTATCGGAACAGATACGCAGTATTTT. Translation: CASSPIGTDTQYF.